This TCR beta chain was retrieved from a study of OX40 agonist ivuxolimab in advanced cancers. On the study more broadly: A diagnosis of hepatocellular carcinoma, melanoma, renal cell or head and neck cancer was present in dose-escalation patients. The study reported partial responses in three patients: one hepatocellular carcinoma, two cutaneous melanoma. Overall study results and limits: Within 6 weeks, CD4+ and CD8+ blood T cells expanded clonally at 0.1 to 3.0 mg/kg. The antigen specificity of the peripheral T cells (those that were expanded) was not determined.

As concerns this clone: Its antigen is as yet unknown.

Germline lookup yields CDR1 KGHSH and CDR2 LQKENI. The CDR3 length is 11 residues. V dropped 5 bases and J dropped 1 base, with 3 bases sitting between them. The data were produced by immunoSEQ multiplex PCR, yet TCRdb's version contains in-frame clones alone and is incomplete. The sample lists fewer than 65,000 clones; 85% to 90% were seen once. The source of this sequence is an adult with an advanced solid tumor such as melanoma, head and neck, liver or kidney cancer. The source material was CD4+ or CD8+ T cells sorted from blood, sampled in a trial of the OX40 agonist ivuxolimab. The gene calls are TRBV18 and TRBJ2-7; D remains ambiguous. CDR3 nucleotides: TGTGCCAGCTCAACATCCTACGAGCAGTACTTC. It is translated as CASSTSYEQYF. Variable domain in full (rest from reference TRBV18 and TRBJ2-7): NAGVMQNPRHLVRRRGQEARLRCSPMKGHSHVYWYRQLPEEGLKFMVYLQKENIIDESGMPKERFSAEFPKEGPSILRIQQVVRGDSAAYFCASSTSYEQYFGPGTRLTVT.